A single sample gave rise to the 2 T cell receptor beta chains below, sequenced in a study of shared clonotypes between healthy human individuals. Libraries were prepared by immunoSEQ multiplex PCR; TCRdb keeps only in-frame clonotypes and omits some of them. The profile covers more than 1,200,000 clones, with about 98.5% appearing a single time and 0.3% to 0.45% taken by the ten largest. The sample comprised naive CD4+ T cells sorted from blood. As for subset: CD45RA+ positively selected. Receptors originate from a man aged 25 to 40 in good health.

The chain has TRBV29-1 and TRBJ2-1; 12 bases line up with TRBD2. In germline, CDR1 is SQVTM, CDR2 ANQGSEA. V lost 6 bases, J lost 6 bases, and 12 bases stayed unmatched. This CDR3 spans 16 amino acids. The CDR3 reads CSVRILAGGPGNEQFF. CDR3 DNA: TGCAGCGTCAGAATCCTAGCGGGAGGGCCTGGCAATGAGCAGTTCTTC.

The V call is TRBV5-1, the J call TRBJ2-1, with TRBD2 matching 7 bases. V lost 5 bases, J lost 0 bases, and 5 bases stayed unmatched. Germline CDR1 reads SGHRS; CDR2 reads YFSETQ. There are 15 residues in the CDR3. Here the CDR3 DNA reads TGCGCCAGCAGACAAGCGGGGAGCTCCTACAATGAGCAGTTCTTC. Translating gives CASRQAGSSYNEQFF.